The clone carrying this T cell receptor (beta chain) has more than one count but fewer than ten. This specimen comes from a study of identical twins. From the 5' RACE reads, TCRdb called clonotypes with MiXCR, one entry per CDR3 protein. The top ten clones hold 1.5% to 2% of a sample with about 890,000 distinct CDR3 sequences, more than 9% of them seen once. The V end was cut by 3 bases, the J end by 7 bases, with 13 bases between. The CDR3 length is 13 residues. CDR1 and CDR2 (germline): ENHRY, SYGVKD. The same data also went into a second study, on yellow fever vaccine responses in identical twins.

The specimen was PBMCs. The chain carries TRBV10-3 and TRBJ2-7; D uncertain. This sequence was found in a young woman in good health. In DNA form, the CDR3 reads TGTGCCATCAGTGAAGCTGAAGTGGGGGAGCAGTACGTC. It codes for CAISEAEVGEQYV.